The clone carrying this TCR beta chain has at least ten counts. The target antigen is unknown. Trimming took 2 bases from V and 6 from J, leaving 26 bases between them. The CDR3 length is 19 residues. This specimen comes from a study of early T cells in non-severe SARS-CoV-2 infection. Whole-study context: With bulk RNA from unsorted whole blood as input, sequencing yielded unpaired chains.

Findings and caveats of the study: A preference for anti-spike CD8 responses marked VDJdb matching, which missed private and CD4 specificities.

Unique molecular identifiers (one per individual cDNA molecule) were attached. Each CDR3 protein is one row after TCRdb ran MiXCR on the 5' RACE reads. The profile shows roughly 29,000 distinct CDR3 sequences, roughly 3% of them singletons. This TCR came from an adult who was a healthcare worker with PCR-confirmed SARS-CoV-2 infection or an uninfected control (not recorded which). The rearrangement uses TRBV12-3 or TRBV12-4 and TRBJ2-1; a possible D gene is TRBD2 (6 bases). The sequencing sample was made of whole blood. In DNA form, the CDR3 reads TGTGCCAGCAGTTTAATCCCACTGGTCGCGGGACGCGGTCCCAATGAGCAGTTCTTC. This encodes CASSLIPLVAGRGPNEQFF.